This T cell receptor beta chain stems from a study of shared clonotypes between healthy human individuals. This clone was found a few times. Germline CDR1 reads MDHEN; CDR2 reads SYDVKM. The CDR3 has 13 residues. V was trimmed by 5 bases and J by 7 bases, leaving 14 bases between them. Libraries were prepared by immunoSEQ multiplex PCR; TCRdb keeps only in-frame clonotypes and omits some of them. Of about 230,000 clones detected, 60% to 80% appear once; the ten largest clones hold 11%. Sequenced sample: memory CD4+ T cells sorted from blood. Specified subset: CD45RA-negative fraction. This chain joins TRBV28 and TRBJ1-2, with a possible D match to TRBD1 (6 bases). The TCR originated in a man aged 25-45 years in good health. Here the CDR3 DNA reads TGTGCCAGCAGTCAACAGGGCTCGAGTGGCTACACCTTC. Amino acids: CASSQQGSSGYTF.